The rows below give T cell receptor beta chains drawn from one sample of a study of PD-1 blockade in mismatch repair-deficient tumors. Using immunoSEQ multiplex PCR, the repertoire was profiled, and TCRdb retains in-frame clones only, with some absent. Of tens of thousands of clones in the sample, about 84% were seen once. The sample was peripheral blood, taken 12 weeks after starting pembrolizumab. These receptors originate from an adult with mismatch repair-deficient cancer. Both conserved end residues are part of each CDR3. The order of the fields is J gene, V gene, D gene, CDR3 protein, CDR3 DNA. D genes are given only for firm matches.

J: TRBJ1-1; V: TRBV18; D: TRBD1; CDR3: CASSNRGEAFF; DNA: TGTGCCAGCTCAAACAGGGGGGAAGCTTTCTTT
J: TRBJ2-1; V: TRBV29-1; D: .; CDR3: CSVGRTQDNEQFF; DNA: TGCAGCGTTGGTCGGACCCAAGACAATGAGCAGTTCTTC
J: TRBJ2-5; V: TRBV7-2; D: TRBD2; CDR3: CASSLGLSGGGRGETQYF; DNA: TGTGCCAGCAGCTTAGGTCTCTCTGGGGGCGGGAGGGGAGAGACCCAGTACTTC
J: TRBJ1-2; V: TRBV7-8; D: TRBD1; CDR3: CASSHLVAGGAGGYTF; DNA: TGTGCCAGCAGCCACTTAGTGGCAGGGGGCGCGGGTGGCTACACCTTC
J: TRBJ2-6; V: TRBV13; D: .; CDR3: CASTPQGPGANVLTF; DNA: TGTGCCAGCACCCCCCAGGGGCCTGGGGCCAACGTCCTGACTTTC
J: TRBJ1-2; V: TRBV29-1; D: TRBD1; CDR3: CSVPTTGDGGYTF; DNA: TGCAGCGTACCCACTACAGGGGATGGTGGCTACACCTTC
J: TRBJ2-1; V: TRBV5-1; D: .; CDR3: CASSSGTNYNEQFF; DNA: TGCGCCAGCAGTTCCGGGACCAACTACAATGAGCAGTTCTTC
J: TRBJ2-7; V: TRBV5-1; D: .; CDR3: CASSGAGQSYEQYF; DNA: TGCGCCAGCAGTGGGGCGGGACAGTCCTACGAGCAGTACTTC
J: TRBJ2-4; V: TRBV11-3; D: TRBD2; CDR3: CASSPGAGDVKNIQYF; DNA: TGTGCCAGCAGCCCAGGAGCGGGAGATGTCAAAAACATTCAGTACTTC
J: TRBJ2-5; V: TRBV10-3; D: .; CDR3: CAISARAGLQETQYF; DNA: TGTGCCATCAGTGCTAGGGCAGGACTCCAAGAGACCCAGTACTTC